This TCR beta chain was sequenced during a study of control samples from healthy donors and cancer patients. This clone was counted between two and nine times. The repertoire was sequenced with immunoSEQ multiplex PCR; TCRdb's copy has only in-frame clones and lacks some. Of around 110,000 clones in the sample, more than 85% were seen once. CDR1 and CDR2 from the germline V gene are MNHEY and SVGEGT. This CDR3 contains 12 residues. V lost 1 base and J lost 12, with 7 bases in between. The receptor was derived from a man aged 25-45 years in good health. The rearrangement joins TRBV6-2 or TRBV6-3 to TRBJ1-6; D is unresolved. Sequenced input: blood. CDR3 region: CASSYFGGPLHF. The DNA of the CDR3 is TGTGCCAGCAGTTACTTCGGTGGACCCCTCCACTTT.